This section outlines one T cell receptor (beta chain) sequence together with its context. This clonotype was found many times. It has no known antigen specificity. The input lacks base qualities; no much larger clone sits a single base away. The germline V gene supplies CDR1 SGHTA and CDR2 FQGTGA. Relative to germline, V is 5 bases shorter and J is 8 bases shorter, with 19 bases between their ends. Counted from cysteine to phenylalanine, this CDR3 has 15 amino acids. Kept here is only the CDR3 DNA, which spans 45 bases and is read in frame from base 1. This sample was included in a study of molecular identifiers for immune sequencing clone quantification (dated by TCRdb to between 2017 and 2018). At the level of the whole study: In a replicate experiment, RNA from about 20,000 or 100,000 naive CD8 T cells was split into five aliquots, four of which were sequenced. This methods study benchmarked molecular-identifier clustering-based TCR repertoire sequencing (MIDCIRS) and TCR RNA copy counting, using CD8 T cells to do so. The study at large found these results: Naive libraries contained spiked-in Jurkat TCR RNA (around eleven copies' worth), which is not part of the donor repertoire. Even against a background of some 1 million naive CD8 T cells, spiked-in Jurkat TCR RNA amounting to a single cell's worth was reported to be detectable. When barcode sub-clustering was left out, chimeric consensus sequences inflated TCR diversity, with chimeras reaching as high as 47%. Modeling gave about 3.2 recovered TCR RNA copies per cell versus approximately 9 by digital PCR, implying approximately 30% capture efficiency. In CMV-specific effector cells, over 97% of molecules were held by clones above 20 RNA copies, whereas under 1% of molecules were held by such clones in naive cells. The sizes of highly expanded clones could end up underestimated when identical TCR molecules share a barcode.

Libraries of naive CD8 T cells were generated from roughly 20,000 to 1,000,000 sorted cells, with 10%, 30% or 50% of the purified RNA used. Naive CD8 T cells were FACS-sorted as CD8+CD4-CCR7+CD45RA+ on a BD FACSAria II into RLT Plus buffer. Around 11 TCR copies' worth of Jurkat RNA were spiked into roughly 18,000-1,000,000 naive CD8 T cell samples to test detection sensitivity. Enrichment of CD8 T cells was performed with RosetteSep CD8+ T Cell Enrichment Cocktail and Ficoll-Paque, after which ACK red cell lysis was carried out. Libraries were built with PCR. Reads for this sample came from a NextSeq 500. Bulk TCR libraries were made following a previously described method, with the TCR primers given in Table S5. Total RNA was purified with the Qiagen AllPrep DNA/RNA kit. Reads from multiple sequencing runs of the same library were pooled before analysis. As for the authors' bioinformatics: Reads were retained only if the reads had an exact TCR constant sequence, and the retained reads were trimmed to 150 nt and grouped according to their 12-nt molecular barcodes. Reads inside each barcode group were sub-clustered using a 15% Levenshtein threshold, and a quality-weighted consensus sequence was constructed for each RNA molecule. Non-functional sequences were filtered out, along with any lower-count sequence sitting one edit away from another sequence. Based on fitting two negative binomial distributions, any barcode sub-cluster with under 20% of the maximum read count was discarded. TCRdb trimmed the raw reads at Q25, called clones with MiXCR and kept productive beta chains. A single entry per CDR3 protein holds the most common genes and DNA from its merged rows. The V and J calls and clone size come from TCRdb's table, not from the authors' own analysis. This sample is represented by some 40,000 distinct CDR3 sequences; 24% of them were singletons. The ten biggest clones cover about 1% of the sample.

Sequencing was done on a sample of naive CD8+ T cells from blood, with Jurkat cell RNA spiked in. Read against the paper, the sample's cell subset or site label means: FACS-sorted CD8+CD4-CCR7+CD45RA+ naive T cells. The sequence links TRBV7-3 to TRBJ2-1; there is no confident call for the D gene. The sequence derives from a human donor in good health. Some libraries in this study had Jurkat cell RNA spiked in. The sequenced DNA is TGTGCCAGCAGCCCCAGCGTTGGGGTGTTGTATGAGCAGTTCTTC. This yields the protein CASSPSVGVLYEQFF.